This TCR beta chain was profiled in a study of control samples from healthy donors and cancer patients. The data were produced by immunoSEQ multiplex PCR, yet TCRdb's version contains in-frame clones alone and is incomplete. The sample holds approximately 90,000 clones; under 90% are singletons and the top ten take less than 2.5%. Germline values: CDR1 MNHEY, CDR2 SVGEGT. V lost 2 bases and J 5 bases, leaving 21 bases between the germline ends. The CDR3 is 17 amino acids. The sequence was obtained from a woman aged 40 to 50 in good health. This chain connects TRBV6-2 or TRBV6-3 to TRBJ1-1; maybe TRBD1 (5 bases). Sequenced input: blood. The CDR3 loop is CASSYGGTGLWGTEAFF. The CDR3 DNA reads as TGTGCCAGCAGTTACGGAGGGACGGGCCTTTGGGGGACTGAAGCTTTCTTT.